This entry features one T cell receptor (beta chain) sequence. Its target antigen remains unknown. No quality values exist for individual bases; no much larger clone is one base distant. The trial excluded patients who had a history of autoimmune disease or who were on systemic immunosuppression. Peripheral blood for TCR sequencing was collected from all dose cohorts at baseline, on cycle 4 day 1, and on cycle 7 day 1. Samples were obtained from an open-label, multicenter, first-in-human phase I dose-escalation trial of ivuxolimab. Adults with locally advanced or metastatic head and neck squamous cell, hepatocellular, melanoma or renal cell carcinoma were enrolled in the trial. CD4+ and CD8+ T cells were sorted separately from peripheral blood before TCR sequencing. The entry originates in a study of OX40 agonist ivuxolimab in advanced cancers. For the wider study: The costimulatory receptor OX40 (CD134) was targeted by ivuxolimab, a fully human IgG2 agonistic monoclonal antibody. The paper describes the monotherapy dose-escalation part (N = 52 patients) of the phase I trial of ivuxolimab. Of the roughly 52 patients in dose escalation, about 19 had hepatocellular carcinoma, some 15 had melanoma, 9 had renal cell carcinoma and 9 had head and neck cancer. Three dose-escalation patients achieved partial responses, one with hepatocellular carcinoma and two with cutaneous melanoma. Intravenous ivuxolimab was administered to patients every 2 weeks at six dose levels: 0.01, 0.1, 0.3, 1.5, 3 and 10 mg/kg. Prior anti-PD-1, anti-PD-L1 or anti-CTLA-4 therapy was permitted, and approximately 40% of dose-escalation patients had received checkpoint inhibitors. In the dose-escalation cohort, 82.7% of patients were male, and the mean age was roughly 60 years with a range of about 20 to 90. The purpose of peripheral TCRbeta sequencing was to test whether ivuxolimab changed TCR sequence diversity and led to clonal T-cell expansion.

To sequence the TCRbeta CDR3 region, genomic DNA was isolated from the sorted cells. TCRbeta CDR3 regions were sequenced using the immunoSEQ Assay. Entries here come from immuneACCESS through TCRdb and include only in-frame sequences with V and J called. Some clones fail to appear in such tables; in the studies checked, an unresolved V gene covers under half of the shortfall, and the cause of the remainder is unknown. The sample records under 15,000 clones, 84% of which are singletons. The ten largest account for approximately 25% of the sample. What the research found in general, with its limitations: Antigen specificity was not determined for the clonally expanded peripheral T cells. Low levels of normalized T-cell clonal expansion were also shown by some nonresponding patients. In partial responders in the 0.1-3.0 mg/kg groups, normalized peripheral clonal expansion was found to be among the lowest, especially among CD8+ T cells. After ivuxolimab, expanded clones were on average more numerous among CD8+ T cells than among CD4+ T cells. At doses of 0.1 to 3.0 mg/kg, clonal expansion of both CD4+ and CD8+ blood T cells was observed from baseline to week 6.

This clonotype was sampled from an adult with an advanced solid tumor such as melanoma, head and neck, liver or kidney cancer. Sequenced material: CD4+ or CD8+ T cells sorted from blood, taken in a trial of the OX40 agonist ivuxolimab.

Here the CDR3 is given as CATSREGGYGYTF. The DNA sequence is TGTGCCACCAGCAGAGAGGGGGGCTATGGCTACACCTTC. This chain is built from TRBV15 and TRBJ1-2; the D gene is perhaps TRBD1, on 5 matching bases. V is clipped by 0 bases and J by 4 bases, and the sequence between their germline boundaries is 6 bases long. The CDR3 has 13 amino acids, counting the end cysteine and phenylalanine. Only the CDR3 DNA is retained, 39 bases long and in frame from the first base. CDR1 and CDR2, per the germline V gene (reference sequence), are LNHNV and YYDKDF.